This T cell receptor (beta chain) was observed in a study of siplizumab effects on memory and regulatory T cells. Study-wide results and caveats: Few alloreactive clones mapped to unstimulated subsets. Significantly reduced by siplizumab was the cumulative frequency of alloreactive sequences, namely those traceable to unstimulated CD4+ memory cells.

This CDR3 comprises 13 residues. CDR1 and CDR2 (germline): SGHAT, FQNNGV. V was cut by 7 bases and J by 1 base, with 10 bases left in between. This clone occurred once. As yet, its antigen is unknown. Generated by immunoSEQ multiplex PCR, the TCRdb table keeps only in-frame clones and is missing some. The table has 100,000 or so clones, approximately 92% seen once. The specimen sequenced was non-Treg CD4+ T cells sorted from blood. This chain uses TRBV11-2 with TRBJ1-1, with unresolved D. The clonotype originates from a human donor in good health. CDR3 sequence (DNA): TGTGCCAGCAAAAGACAACCGAACACTGAAGCTTTCTTT. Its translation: CASKRQPNTEAFF.